The entry below gives a single T cell receptor beta chain sequence along with its context. The ends were cut back, 0 bases at V and 8 bases at J, with 6 bases in the middle. This CDR3 spans 12 amino acids. The germline V gene has CDR1 SGHRS and CDR2 YFSETQ. These data originate in a study of blood T cell repertoires in COVID-19. At the level of the study: PBMCs, B-cell-depleted T cells, or T cells were the source of the cDNA or gDNA that made up the material.

In the authors' workflow: Nucleated cell counts were estimated from reference gene primer amplification. Some clones are missing from TCRdb's copy, which holds only in-frame ones; the method was immunoSEQ multiplex PCR. V and J calls and clone size come straight from that table; D and trimming were deduced from the DNA. Of about 16,000 clones listed, approximately 89% are singletons. The chain has TRBV5-1 and TRBJ2-1; TRBD1 is a possible D gene (6 bases). Material for sequencing was peripheral blood. The source is a human donor in a cohort sampled during active COVID-19. CDR3 protein: CASSLEGDEQFF. CDR3 nucleotides: TGCGCCAGCAGCTTGGAGGGGGATGAGCAGTTCTTC. Supplemented by reference TRBV5-1 and TRBJ2-1, the full variable domain reads KAGVTQTPRYLIKTRGQQVTLSCSPISGHRSVSWYQQTPGQGLQFLFEYFSETQRNKGNFPGRFSGRQFSNSRSEMNVSTLELGDSALYLCASSLEGDEQFFGPGTRLTVL.